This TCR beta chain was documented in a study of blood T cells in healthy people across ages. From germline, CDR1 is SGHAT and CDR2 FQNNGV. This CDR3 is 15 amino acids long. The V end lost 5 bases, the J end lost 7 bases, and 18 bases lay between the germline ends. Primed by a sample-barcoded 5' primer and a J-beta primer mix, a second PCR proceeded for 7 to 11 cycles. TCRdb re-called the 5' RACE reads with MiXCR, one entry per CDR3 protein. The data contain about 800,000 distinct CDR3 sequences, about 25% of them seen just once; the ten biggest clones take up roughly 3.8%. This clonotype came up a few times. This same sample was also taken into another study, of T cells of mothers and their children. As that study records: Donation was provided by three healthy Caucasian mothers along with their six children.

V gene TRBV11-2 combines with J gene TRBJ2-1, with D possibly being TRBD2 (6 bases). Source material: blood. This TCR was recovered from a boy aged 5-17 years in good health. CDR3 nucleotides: TGTGCCAGCAGCCTTGGGACTGGGGCTGAGAATGAGCAGTTCTTC. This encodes CASSLGTGAENEQFF.